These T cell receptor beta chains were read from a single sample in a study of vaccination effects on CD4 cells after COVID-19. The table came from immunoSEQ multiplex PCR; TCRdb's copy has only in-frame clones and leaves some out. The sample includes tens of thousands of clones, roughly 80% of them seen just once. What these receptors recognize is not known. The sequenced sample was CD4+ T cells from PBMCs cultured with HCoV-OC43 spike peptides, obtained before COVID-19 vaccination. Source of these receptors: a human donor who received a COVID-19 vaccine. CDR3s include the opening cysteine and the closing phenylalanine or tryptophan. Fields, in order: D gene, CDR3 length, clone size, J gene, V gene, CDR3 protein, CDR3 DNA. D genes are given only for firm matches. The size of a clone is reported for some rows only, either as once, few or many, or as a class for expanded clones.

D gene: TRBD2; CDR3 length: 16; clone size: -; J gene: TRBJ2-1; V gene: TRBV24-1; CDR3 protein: CATSDPSGAYYNEQFF; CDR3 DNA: TGTGCCACCAGTGATCCTAGCGGGGCTTATTACAATGAGCAGTTCTTC
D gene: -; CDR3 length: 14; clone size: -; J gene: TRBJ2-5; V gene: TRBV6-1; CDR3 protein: CASSEINSLGTQYF; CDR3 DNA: TGTGCCAGCAGTGAAATAAACAGCTTAGGGACCCAGTACTTC
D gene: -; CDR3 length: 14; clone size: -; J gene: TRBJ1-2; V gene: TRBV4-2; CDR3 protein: CASSQDDRGYGYTF; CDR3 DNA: TGTGCCAGCAGCCAAGACGACAGAGGCTATGGCTACACCTTC
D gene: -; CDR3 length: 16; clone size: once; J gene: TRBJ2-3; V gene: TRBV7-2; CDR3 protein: CASSLSPPLATDTQYF; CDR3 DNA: TGTGCCAGCAGCTTATCTCCCCCGTTGGCCACAGATACGCAGTATTTT
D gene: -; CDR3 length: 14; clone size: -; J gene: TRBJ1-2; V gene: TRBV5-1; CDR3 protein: CASSLGPDDYGYTF; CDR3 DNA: TGCGCCAGCAGCTTGGGGCCGGACGACTATGGCTACACCTTC
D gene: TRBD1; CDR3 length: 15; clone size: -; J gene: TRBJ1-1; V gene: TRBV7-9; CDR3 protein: CASSWTGGSGTEAFF; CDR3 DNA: TGTGCCAGCAGCTGGACAGGGGGCAGTGGCACTGAAGCTTTCTTT
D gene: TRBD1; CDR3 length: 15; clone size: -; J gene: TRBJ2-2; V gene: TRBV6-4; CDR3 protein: CASSSDRENTGELFF; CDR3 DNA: TGTGCCAGCAGTTCCGACAGGGAGAACACCGGGGAGCTGTTTTTT
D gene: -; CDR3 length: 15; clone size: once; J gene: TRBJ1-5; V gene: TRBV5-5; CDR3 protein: CASSRHSGANQPQHF; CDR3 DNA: TGTGCCAGCAGCCGACATTCGGGGGCCAATCAGCCCCAGCATTTT
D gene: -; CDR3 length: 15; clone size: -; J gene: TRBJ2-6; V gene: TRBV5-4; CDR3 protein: CASSPRVSGANVLTF; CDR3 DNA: TGTGCCAGCAGCCCCAGGGTGTCGGGGGCCAACGTCCTGACTTTC
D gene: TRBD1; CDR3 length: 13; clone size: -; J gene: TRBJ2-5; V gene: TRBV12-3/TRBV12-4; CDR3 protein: CASSRTGEETQYF; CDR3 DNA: TGTGCCAGCAGTCGGACAGGGGAAGAGACCCAGTACTTC
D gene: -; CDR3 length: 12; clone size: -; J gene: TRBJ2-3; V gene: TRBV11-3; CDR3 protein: CASSLNTDTQYF; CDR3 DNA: TGTGCCAGCAGTCTTAACACAGATACGCAGTATTTT
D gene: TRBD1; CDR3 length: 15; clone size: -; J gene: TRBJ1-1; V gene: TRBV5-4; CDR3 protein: CASRPNRGRDTEAFF; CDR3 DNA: TGTGCCAGCAGACCAAACAGGGGCCGGGACACTGAAGCTTTCTTT
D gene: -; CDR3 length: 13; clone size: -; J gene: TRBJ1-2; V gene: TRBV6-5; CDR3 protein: CAVNRATGYGYTF; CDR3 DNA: TGTGCCGTCAACAGGGCCACTGGGTATGGCTACACCTTC
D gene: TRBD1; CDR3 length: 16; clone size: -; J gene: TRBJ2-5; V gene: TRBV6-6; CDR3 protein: CASSYSRGDRSPAQYF; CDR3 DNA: TGTGCCAGCAGTTACTCGAGAGGGGACAGGTCCCCGGCCCAGTACTTC
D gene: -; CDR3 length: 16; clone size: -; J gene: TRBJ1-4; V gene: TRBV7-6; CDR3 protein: CASSSFPGLGPEKLFF; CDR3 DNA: TGTGCCAGCAGCTCATTCCCGGGACTGGGCCCTGAAAAACTGTTTTTT
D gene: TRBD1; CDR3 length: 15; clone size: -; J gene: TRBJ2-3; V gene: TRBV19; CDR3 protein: CASSLGTGGRDTQYF; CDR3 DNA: TGTGCCAGTAGCCTGGGGACAGGGGGCCGGGATACGCAGTATTTT
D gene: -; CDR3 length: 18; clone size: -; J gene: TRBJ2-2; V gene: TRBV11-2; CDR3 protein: CASSPTLSFWSNTGELFF; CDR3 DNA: TGTGCCAGCAGCCCGACGTTGAGTTTCTGGTCGAACACCGGGGAGCTGTTTTTT
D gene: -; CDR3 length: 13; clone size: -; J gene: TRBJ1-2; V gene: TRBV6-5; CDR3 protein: CASRVWQNYGYTF; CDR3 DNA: TGTGCCAGCCGAGTATGGCAAAACTATGGCTACACCTTC